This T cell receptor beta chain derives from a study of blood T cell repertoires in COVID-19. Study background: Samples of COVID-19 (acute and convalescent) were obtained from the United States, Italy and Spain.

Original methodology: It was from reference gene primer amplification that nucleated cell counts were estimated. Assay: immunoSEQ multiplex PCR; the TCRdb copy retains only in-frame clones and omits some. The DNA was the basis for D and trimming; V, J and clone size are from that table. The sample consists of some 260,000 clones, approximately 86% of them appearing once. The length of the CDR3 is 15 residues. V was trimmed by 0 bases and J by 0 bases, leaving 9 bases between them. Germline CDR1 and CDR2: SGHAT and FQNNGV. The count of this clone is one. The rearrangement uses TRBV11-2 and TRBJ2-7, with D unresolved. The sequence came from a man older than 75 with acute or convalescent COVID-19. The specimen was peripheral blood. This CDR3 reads CASSLDPGSSYEQYF. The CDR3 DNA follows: TGTGCCAGCAGCTTAGACCCAGGTAGCTCCTACGAGCAGTACTTC.